This entry lists 26 T cell receptor beta chains sequenced from one sample in a study of human CD4 T cells and Enterobacteriaceae. All CD4+ cells other than CD45RA+CCR7+CD95- naive cells were sorted as memory, over 98% pure. The method was immunoSEQ multiplex PCR; TCRdb's version includes in-frame clones alone and lacks a portion of them. The sample has just under 30,000 clones; around four fifths are singletons. Sequenced: memory CD4+ T cells from blood. These receptors came from a human donor in good health.

The V and J genes are TRBV2 and TRBJ1-2; D possibly corresponds to TRBD1 (5 bases). Trimming took 0 bases from V and 9 from J, leaving 14 bases between them. Germline V CDR1 and CDR2: SNHLY, FYNNEI. CDR3 length: 14 amino acids. In DNA, the CDR3 is TGTGCCAGCAGTGAAGCGCTACCGGGACCTAGCTACACCTTC. Protein: CASSEALPGPSYTF.

The chain is built from TRBV28 and TRBJ1-1; no clear D gene. Trimming cost V 3 bases and J 5 bases, with 13 bases left between them. Germline V gene sequence: CDR1 MDHEN, CDR2 SYDVKM. The CDR3 covers 14 residues. CDR3 sequence: CASSLAHRSTEAFF. The CDR3 nucleotides are TGTGCCAGCAGTTTGGCGCACCGGAGTACTGAAGCTTTCTTT. The variable domain in full, completed from reference TRBV28 and TRBJ1-1, reads DVKVTQSSRYLVKRTGEKVFLECVQDMDHENMFWYRQDPGLGLRLIYFSYDVKMKEKGDIPEGYSVSREKKERFSLILESASTNQTSMYLCASSLAHRSTEAFFGQGTRLTVV.

The chain joins TRBV19 to TRBJ2-7; 7 nucleotides align to TRBD1. Germline assignment: CDR1 LNHDA and CDR2 SQIVND (reference sequence). The CDR3 is 13 amino acids. Trimming removed 3 bases from V and 5 bases from J; junction bases left unmatched: 4. The CDR3 protein is CASSIDRANEQYF. CDR3 DNA: TGTGCCAGTAGTATTGACAGGGCCAACGAGCAGTACTTC.

As for this clone: Different DNA sequences within this sample yield the same CDR3. The chain couples TRBV7-6 to TRBJ2-5, with 10 bases matching TRBD2. Per germline, CDR1 SGHVS and CDR2 FNYEAQ. This CDR3 is built from 19 residues. V was pared by 1 base and J by 0 bases, with 11 bases of the junction left unmatched. The CDR3, as DNA: TGTGCCAGCAGCTTAGGAATCCGTCCTAGCGGGAGCGACCAAGAGACCCAGTACTTC. Its protein product is CASSLGIRPSGSDQETQYF.

The chain recombines TRBV7-2 with TRBJ1-4; D unresolved. With 2 bases removed from V and 8 bases from J, the gap between germline ends came to 9 bases. Germline V lookup: CDR1 SGHTA, CDR2 FQGNSA. The CDR3 is 13 residues long. CDR3 sequence (DNA): TGTGCCAGCAGCTTATACTCCGGGGAAAAACTGTTTTTT. Translated: CASSLYSGEKLFF.

CDR3 loop: CASSSTSGSLFF. CDR3 bases: TGTGCCAGCAGCTCCACTAGCGGGAGCTTGTTCTTC. This chain links TRBV7-3 with TRBJ2-1, with 11 bases lining up with TRBD2. This CDR3 is 12 amino acids long. Trimming removed 4 bases from V and 15 bases from J; junction bases left unmatched: 5. In germline, CDR1 is SGHTA, CDR2 FQGTGA.

The chain recombines TRBV29-1 with TRBJ2-1; D may be TRBD2 (5 bases). Germline lookup yields CDR1 SQVTM and CDR2 ANQGSEA. This CDR3 contains 15 residues. V lost 8 bases, J lost 1 base, and 18 bases lay in between. The CDR3 DNA reads as TGCAGCTTCCCGAGGCCGGGGTATTCCTACAATGAGCAGTTCTTC. Protein product: CSFPRPGYSYNEQFF.

This clone was seen a single time. This sequence joins TRBV6-4 and TRBJ1-1, with a possible D match to TRBD1 (5 bases). Per germline, CDR1 MRHNA and CDR2 SNTAGT. This CDR3 has 14 amino acids. V gave up 6 bases and J gave up 1 base, with 12 bases separating them. In DNA, the CDR3 is TGTGCCAGCAGAGCCGACAGACAGAACACTGAAGCTTTCTTT. The encoded protein is CASRADRQNTEAFF.

The rearrangement joins TRBV9 to TRBJ2-1; 8 bases match TRBD2. Trimming took 3 bases from V and 3 from J; bases not matched to a gene: 5. This CDR3 region has 15 residues. CDR1 is SGDLS and CDR2 is YYNGEE in the germline V gene. CDR3 region: CASSEGLAGYNEQFF. DNA for the CDR3: TGTGCCAGCAGCGAAGGGCTAGCGGGCTACAATGAGCAGTTCTTC.

This clone was recorded once. V is TRBV5-1 and J is TRBJ2-5, with 13 bases matching TRBD2. Germline assignment: CDR1 SGHRS and CDR2 YFSETQ. The trim removed 4 bases at V and 3 bases at J, leaving 6 bases unmatched. The CDR3 covers 16 residues. The CDR3: CASSQLGLAGEETQYF. The CDR3 nucleotides are TGCGCCAGCAGCCAGCTCGGACTAGCGGGAGAAGAGACCCAGTACTTC.

This clone was observed once. The J gene is TRBJ2-5, the V gene TRBV5-8; 7 nucleotides line up with TRBD1. V lost 4 bases to trimming and J lost 5 bases; unmatched junction nucleotides: 5. Germline V CDR1 and CDR2: SGHTS, YDEGEE. The CDR3 sequence is 13 residues long. In nucleotides, the CDR3 is TGTGCCAGCAGCCTGACAGGGACGGAGACCCAGTACTTC. It specifies CASSLTGTETQYF.

This clone was observed once. The V and J genes are TRBV5-1 and TRBJ2-6, with D perhaps matching TRBD2 (5 bases). The V gene's germline CDR1 is SGHRS and CDR2 YFSETQ. The CDR3 has 17 residues. V gave up 0 bases and J gave up 4 bases, with 14 bases separating them. CDR3 in amino acids: CASSLGAIASGANVLTF. The CDR3 DNA follows: TGCGCCAGCAGCTTGGGCGCTATAGCGTCCGGGGCCAACGTCCTGACTTTC.

The rearrangement joins TRBV11-2 to TRBJ2-7; a weak D match, TRBD2 (5 bases). The CDR3 is made up of 14 amino acids. CDR1 and CDR2 from the germline V gene are SGHAT and FQNNGV. Trimming removed 6 bases from V and 3 bases from J, with 15 bases in between. CDR3 amino acids: CASSYQEGHYEQYF. The CDR3 DNA reads TGTGCCAGCAGTTACCAAGAGGGTCACTACGAGCAGTACTTC.

This clone has just a few counts. The J gene is TRBJ2-3, the V gene TRBV6-1, with D perhaps matching TRBD2 (6 bases). V was trimmed by 4 bases and J by 4 bases, leaving 18 bases between them. The CDR3 runs 16 residues. CDR1 and CDR2 (germline): MNHNS, SASEGT. The CDR3 DNA reads as TGTGCCAGCAGTGTAGGAGTCGGGAGAAGTTCAGATACGCAGTATTTT. The encoded protein is CASSVGVGRSSDTQYF.

About this clone itself: Relative to the germline gene, one junction end is altered; a read error may explain this. The CDR3 reads CASSLPPSMNAEAFF. The CDR3 bases are TGTGCCAGCAGTTTGCCTCCGTCAATGAACGCTGAAGCTTTCTTT. The chain links TRBV28 to TRBJ1-1; D ambiguous. Germline V lookup: CDR1 MDHEN, CDR2 SYDVKM. CDR3 length: 15 residues. Full variable domain (rest looked up from reference TRBV28 and TRBJ1-1): DVKVTQSSRYLVKRTGEKVFLECVQDMDHENMFWYRQDPGLGLRLIYFSYDVKMKEKGDIPEGYSVSREKKERFSLILESASTNQTSMYLCASSLPPSMNAEAFFGQGTRLTVV.

The V and J genes are TRBV19 and TRBJ2-7; possibly TRBD2 for D (5 bases). Germline CDR1 and CDR2: LNHDA and SQIVND (reference sequence). V was pared by 3 bases and J by 4 bases, with 16 bases between. The CDR3 runs to 15 residues. For the CDR3, the DNA is TGTGCCAGTAGTATCCTCCTAGGAGGCGCGTACGAGCAGTACTTC. Its translation is CASSILLGGAYEQYF.

V is TRBV6-6 and J is TRBJ2-7, with TRBD2 matching over 7 bases. The germline V gene has CDR1 MNHNY and CDR2 SVGAGI (reference sequence). The CDR3 extends over 13 amino acids. V was clipped by 0 bases and J by 7 bases; unmatched bases: 3. CDR3 nucleotide sequence: TGTGCCAGCAGTTACTCTGTGGGGGGGGAGCAGTACTTC. It specifies CASSYSVGGEQYF.

The J gene is TRBJ1-5, the V gene TRBV5-1; D is uncertain. This CDR3 comprises 15 residues. Germline values: CDR1 SGHRS, CDR2 YFSETQ. Between the trimmed V and J ends, which lost 1 base and 0 bases, there was a span of 8 bases. The CDR3 DNA is TGCGCCAGCAGCTTGAGTCCTGATAGCAATCAGCCCCAGCATTTT. Protein product: CASSLSPDSNQPQHF.

This chain connects TRBV9 to TRBJ2-1, with 8 bases identical to TRBD2. CDR1 is SGDLS and CDR2 is YYNGEE in the germline V gene. This CDR3 region has 17 residues. V shed 0 bases, J shed 1 base, and the junction held 6 bases outside the gene matches. The CDR3 loop is CASSVASGSGSYNEQFF. The CDR3 nucleotides read TGTGCCAGCAGCGTAGCCAGCGGGAGTGGTTCCTACAATGAGCAGTTCTTC.

The chain is built from TRBV5-6 and TRBJ2-1; tentatively, D is TRBD2 (6 bases). The CDR3 runs to 15 residues. The V and J ends lost 4 bases and 2 bases respectively, with 13 bases between them. The germline gives CDR1 SGHDT, CDR2 YYEEEE. CDR3 bases: TGTGCCAGCAGCCTCCCGGAGCGGGCCTACAATGAGCAGTTCTTC. It yields the protein CASSLPERAYNEQFF.

The chain uses TRBV6-1 and TRBJ1-2; a possible D gene is TRBD1 (6 bases). Trimming pared 4 bases from V and 2 bases from J, leaving 11 bases between. The CDR3 is 14 amino acids. Germline loops: CDR1 MNHNS, CDR2 SASEGT. Here the CDR3 DNA reads TGTGCCAGCAGTGGTGAGGGGGGGAACTATGGCTACACCTTC. Amino acid sequence: CASSGEGGNYGYTF.

The chain employs TRBV6-1 and TRBJ1-2; D uncertain. Germline V gene sequence: CDR1 MNHNS, CDR2 SASEGT. With 2 bases removed from V and 6 bases from J, the gap between germline ends came to 7 bases. This CDR3 has 12 residues. Written as DNA, the CDR3 is TGTGCCAGCAGTGAACACACAGATGGCTACACCTTC. Protein sequence: CASSEHTDGYTF.

The chain recombines TRBV11-3 with TRBJ2-1, with D maybe TRBD1 (6 bases). CDR1 and CDR2 (germline): SGHNT, YENEEA. CDR3 length: 12 residues. V was shortened by 2 bases and J by 8 bases, with 7 bases between the two germline ends. CDR3 amino acids: CASSLQGYEQFF. CDR3 nucleotides: TGTGCCAGCAGCTTACAGGGGTATGAGCAGTTCTTC.

The chain carries TRBV7-2 and TRBJ2-7, with 9 bases matching TRBD2. Germline trimming cut 5 bases from V and 7 bases from J; bases unmatched to any gene: 18. This CDR3 has 17 amino acids. Germline CDR1 SGHTA, CDR2 FQGNSA. CDR3 DNA: TGTGCCAGCAGCCAGGCCCCGGCTAGCGGGATCCCTAAGGAGCAGTACTTC. It specifies CASSQAPASGIPKEQYF.

The J gene is TRBJ2-1, the V gene TRBV5-1; 13 bases agree with TRBD2. CDR3 length: 17 amino acids. After removal of 4 bases from V and 1 base from J, the junction contained 5 bases not matched to a gene. CDR1 and CDR2 from the germline V gene are SGHRS and YFSETQ. The CDR3 region is CASSVILAGGSYNEQFF. The DNA for the CDR3 is TGCGCCAGCAGCGTGATACTAGCGGGAGGGTCCTACAATGAGCAGTTCTTC.

V and J are TRBV7-2 and TRBJ2-5; no clear D gene. Deletions cut 1 base from V and 5 bases from J, with 14 bases between. CDR3 length: 15 amino acids. The germline V gene has CDR1 SGHTA and CDR2 FQGNSA. Here the CDR3 DNA reads TGTGCCAGCAGCTTAGTCACTACAACCATGGAGACCCAGTACTTC. Translated, it gives CASSLVTTTMETQYF.